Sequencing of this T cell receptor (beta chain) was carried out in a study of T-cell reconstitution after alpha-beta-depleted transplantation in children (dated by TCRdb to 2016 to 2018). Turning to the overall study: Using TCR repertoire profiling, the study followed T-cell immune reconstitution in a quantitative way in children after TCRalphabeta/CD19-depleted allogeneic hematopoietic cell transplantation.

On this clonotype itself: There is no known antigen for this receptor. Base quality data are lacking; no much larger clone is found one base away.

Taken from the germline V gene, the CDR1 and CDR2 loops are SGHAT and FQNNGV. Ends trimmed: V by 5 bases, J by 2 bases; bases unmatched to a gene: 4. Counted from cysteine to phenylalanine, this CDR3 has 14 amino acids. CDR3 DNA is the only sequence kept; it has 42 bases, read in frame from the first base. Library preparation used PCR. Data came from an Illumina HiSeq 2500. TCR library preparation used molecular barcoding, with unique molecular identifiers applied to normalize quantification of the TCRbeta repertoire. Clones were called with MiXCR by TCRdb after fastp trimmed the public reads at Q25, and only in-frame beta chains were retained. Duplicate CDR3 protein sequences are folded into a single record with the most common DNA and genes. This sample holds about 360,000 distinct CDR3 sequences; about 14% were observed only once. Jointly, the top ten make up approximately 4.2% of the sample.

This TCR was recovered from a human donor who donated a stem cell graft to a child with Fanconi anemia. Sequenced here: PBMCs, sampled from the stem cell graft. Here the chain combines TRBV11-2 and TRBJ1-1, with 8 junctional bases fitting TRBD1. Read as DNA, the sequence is TGTGCCAGCAGCACGGGACAGGTAAACACTGAAGCTTTCTTT. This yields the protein CASSTGQVNTEAFF.